This T cell receptor beta chain appears in the sequencing data of a study of blood T cell repertoires in COVID-19. Overall study: There were acute and convalescent COVID-19 samples, and they came from the United States, Italy and Spain. The cDNA or gDNA used as material had been derived from T cells, B-cell-depleted T cells, or PBMCs.

As originally analysed: Nucleated cell counts were estimated from reference gene primer amplification. The repertoire was sequenced with immunoSEQ multiplex PCR; TCRdb's copy has only in-frame clones and lacks some. Clone size and the V and J calls come from that table; the DNA yielded D and trimming. The table shows some 120,000 clones, with around 85% occurring only once. The ends lost 0 bases at V and 4 bases at J; junction bases unmatched: 3. Germline loops: CDR1 GTSNPN, CDR2 SVGIG (reference sequence). The CDR3 is made up of 14 amino acids. The material sequenced was peripheral blood. The rearrangement joins TRBV30 to TRBJ2-3, with 8 bases fitting TRBD2. The origin of this receptor is a human donor in a cohort sampled during active COVID-19. The CDR3 nucleotides read TGTGCCTGGAGTGTACGGGGGGGGTCAGATACGCAGTATTTT. As protein: CAWSVRGGSDTQYF. The entire variable domain, with the rest obtained from reference TRBV30 and TRBJ2-3, is as follows: SQTIHQWPATLVQPVGSPLSLECTVEGTSNPNLYWYRQAAGRGLQLLFYSVGIGQISSEVPQNLSASRPQDRQFILSSKKLLLSDSGFYLCAWSVRGGSDTQYFGPGTRLTVL.